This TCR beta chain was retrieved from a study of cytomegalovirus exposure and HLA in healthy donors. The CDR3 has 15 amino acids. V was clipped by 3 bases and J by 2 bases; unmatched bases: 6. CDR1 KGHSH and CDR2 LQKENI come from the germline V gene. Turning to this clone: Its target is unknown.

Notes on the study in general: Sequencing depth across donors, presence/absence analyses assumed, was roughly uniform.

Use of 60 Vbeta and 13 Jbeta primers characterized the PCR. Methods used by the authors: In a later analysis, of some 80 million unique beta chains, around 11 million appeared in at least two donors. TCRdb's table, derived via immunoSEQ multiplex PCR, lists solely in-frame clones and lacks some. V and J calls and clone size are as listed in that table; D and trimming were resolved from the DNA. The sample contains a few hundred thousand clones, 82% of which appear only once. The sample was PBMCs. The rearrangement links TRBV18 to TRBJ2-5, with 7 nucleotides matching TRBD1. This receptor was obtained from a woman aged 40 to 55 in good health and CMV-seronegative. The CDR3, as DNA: TGTGCCAGCTCACCCTTACAGGGGTCTCAAGAGACCCAGTACTTC. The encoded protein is CASSPLQGSQETQYF.